This T cell receptor beta chain was found in a study of T-cell reconstitution after alpha-beta-depleted transplantation in children. Broader study findings: Recipient T cells and thymic progenitors that survived were the source of the high TCRbeta diversity seen at day 60 in some patients. Once a year had passed after transplant, T-cell counts and diversity came mostly from newly produced T cells. Reportedly, roughly two months post-transplant, alpha-beta T cells arose from several hundred expanded graft clones.

The CDR3 loop spans 15 amino acids. Germline V gene lookup returns CDR1 DFQATT and CDR2 SNEGSKA (reference sequence). Unique molecular identifiers were built into the TCRbeta library. Each CDR3 protein is one row after TCRdb ran MiXCR on the PCR reads. This sample carries hundreds of thousands of distinct CDR3 sequences, over 10% of them seen once, and the ten largest clones take about 0.79%. This clonotype was seen at least ten times. Its antigen is currently unknown. An end of the junction differs from the germline gene, which may be a read error. This specimen was PBMCs, taken before TCRalphabeta/CD19-depleted stem cell transplant. This receptor was obtained from a girl aged 2 to 10 with congenital amegakaryocytic thrombocytopenia, due to receive a stem cell transplant. The chain uses TRBV20-1 and TRBJ2-7; possible D gene TRBD1, 5 bases. DNA for the CDR3: TGCAGAGCTAGGGGCGAAACCGCAAAACCCCACGAGCAGTACTTC. The encoded protein is CRARGETAKPHEQYF.